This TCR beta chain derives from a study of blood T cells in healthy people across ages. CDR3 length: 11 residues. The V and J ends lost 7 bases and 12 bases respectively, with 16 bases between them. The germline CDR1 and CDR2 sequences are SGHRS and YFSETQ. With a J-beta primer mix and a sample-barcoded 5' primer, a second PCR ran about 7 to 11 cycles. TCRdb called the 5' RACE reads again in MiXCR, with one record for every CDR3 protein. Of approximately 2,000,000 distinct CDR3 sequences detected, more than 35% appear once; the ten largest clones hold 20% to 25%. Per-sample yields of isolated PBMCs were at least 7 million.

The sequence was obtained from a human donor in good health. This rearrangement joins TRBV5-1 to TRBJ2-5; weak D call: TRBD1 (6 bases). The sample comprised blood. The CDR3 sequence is CASGDQGLEYF. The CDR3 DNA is TGCGCCAGCGGGGACCAGGGGCTTGAGTACTTC.